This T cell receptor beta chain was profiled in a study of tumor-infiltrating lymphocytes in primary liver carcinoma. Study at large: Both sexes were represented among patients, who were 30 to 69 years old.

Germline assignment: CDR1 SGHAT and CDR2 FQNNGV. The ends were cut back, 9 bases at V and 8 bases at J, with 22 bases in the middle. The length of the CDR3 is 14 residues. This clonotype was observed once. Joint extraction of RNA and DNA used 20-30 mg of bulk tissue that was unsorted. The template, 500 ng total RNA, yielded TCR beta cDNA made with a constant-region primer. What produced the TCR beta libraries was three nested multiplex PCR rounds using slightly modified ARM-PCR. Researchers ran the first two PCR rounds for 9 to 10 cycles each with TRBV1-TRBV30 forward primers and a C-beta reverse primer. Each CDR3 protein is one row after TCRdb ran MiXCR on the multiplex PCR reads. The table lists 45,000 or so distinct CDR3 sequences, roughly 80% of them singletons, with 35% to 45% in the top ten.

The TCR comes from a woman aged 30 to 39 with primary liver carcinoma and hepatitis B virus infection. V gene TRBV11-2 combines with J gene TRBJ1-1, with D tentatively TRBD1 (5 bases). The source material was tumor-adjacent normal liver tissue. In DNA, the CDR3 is TGTGCCAGGAGATATACAGGTAGGAGGGCAGAAGCTTTCTTT. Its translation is CARRYTGRRAEAFF.